This T cell receptor beta chain derives from a study of glioma-infiltrating T cells. The overall study: WHO grade II oligodendrogliomas or astrocytomas, plus non-recurrent WHO grade IV glioblastomas, were sampled.

Amplification of TCR alpha and beta CDR3 regions from RNA used iRepertoire nested multiplex PCR. One entry per CDR3 protein, called by TCRdb with MiXCR from the multiplex PCR reads. The data contain 300,000 to 400,000 distinct CDR3 sequences, more than 35% of them singletons. Per the germline V gene, CDR1 is SGHDN and CDR2 is FVKESK. The CDR3 consists of 12 residues. V shed 5 bases, J shed 12 bases, and the junction held 6 bases outside the gene matches. This sequence was found in a human donor with low-grade glioma or glioblastoma, undergoing nonglioma brain surgery, or in good health (not recorded which). The material sequenced was glioma tissue, nonneoplastic brain tissue, or PBMCs (not recorded which). The rearrangement joins TRBV14 to TRBJ2-1; 8 nucleotides match TRBD2. CDR3 nucleotide sequence: TGTGCCAGCAGCAACCGGGGGGGATGGCAGTTCTTC. Protein sequence: CASSNRGGWQFF. The full variable domain, rest sourced from reference TRBV14 and TRBJ2-1, is EAGVTQFPSHSVIEKGQTVTLRCDPISGHDNLYWYRRVMGKEIKFLLHFVKESKQDESGMPNNRFLAERTGGTYSTLKVQPAELEDSGVYFCASSNRGGWQFFGPGTRLTVL.